This TCR beta chain emerged from a study of blood T cell repertoires in COVID-19. Study at large: Spain, Italy and the United States supplied samples that represented acute and convalescent COVID-19. T cells, B-cell-depleted T cells, or PBMCs supplied cDNA or gDNA.

Profiling relied on immunoSEQ multiplex PCR, and the TCRdb table lists in-frame clones only, not all of them. In the table there are some 220,000 clones, 70% to 85% of which are singletons. The germline CDR1 and CDR2 sequences are SGDLS and YYNGEE. The V and J ends lost 4 bases and 0 bases, in that order; junction bases with no gene match: 5. The CDR3 runs 15 residues. This clone was found once. The sequencing sample was made of peripheral blood. The chain has TRBV9 and TRBJ2-7; 9 positions agree with TRBD1. This sequence originates from a man in his fifties or sixties with active or convalescent COVID-19. As DNA, the CDR3 is TGTGCCAGCAGCTCGGGACAGGGCCCCTCCTACGAGCAGTACTTC. It is translated as CASSSGQGPSYEQYF.